This T cell receptor beta chain stems from a study of T-cell memory formation after mild COVID-19. The V end was cut by 1 base, the J end by 2 bases, with 11 bases between. There are 15 residues in the CDR3. CDR1 SEHNR and CDR2 FQNEAQ come from the germline V gene (reference sequence). TCRdb recomputed calls from the 5' RACE reads with MiXCR, one row per CDR3 protein. The data show fewer than 140,000 distinct CDR3 sequences, about a sixth seen once. Of note for this clonotype: Its target is not known.

General study points: There was no confirmation that second-wave clones peaking on day 37 were SARS-CoV-2 specific. Day 15 to 85 contracting clones showed balanced CD4/CD8; day 15 to 37 expanders favored CD4+.

This chain connects TRBV7-9 to TRBJ2-5, with D unclear. The TCR sequence derives from an adult woman who had mild COVID-19 (a few samples of this study predate the infection). Cell type and time point are not known. Sequenced material: PBMCs or a T cell subset sorted from them (not recorded which). CDR3 sequence reads: CASSLVDHTQETQYF. The CDR3 region has the DNA TGTGCCAGCAGCTTAGTGGACCATACTCAAGAGACCCAGTACTTC.